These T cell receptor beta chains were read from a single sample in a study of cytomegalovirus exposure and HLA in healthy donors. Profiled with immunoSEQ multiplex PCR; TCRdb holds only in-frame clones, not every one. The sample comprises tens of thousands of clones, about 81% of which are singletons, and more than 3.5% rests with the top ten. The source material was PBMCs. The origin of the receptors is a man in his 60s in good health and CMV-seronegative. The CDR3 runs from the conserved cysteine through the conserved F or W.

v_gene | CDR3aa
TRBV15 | CATSYRVGTEAFF
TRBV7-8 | CASSSLPSTNTGELFF
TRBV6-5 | CASSYYGGGTEAFF
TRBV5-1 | CASSLEGQGRTNTGELFF
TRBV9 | CASSAGGEQYF
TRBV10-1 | CASSVSTGGKLVPGANVLTF
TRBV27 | CASSLRGGAFYEQYF
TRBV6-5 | CASRTSGGASDEQYF
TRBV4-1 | CASSPGSGQTNYGYTF
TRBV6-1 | CASIRTGGPYEQYF
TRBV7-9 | CASSQQGPNEKLFF
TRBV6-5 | CASSRDRGYEQYF
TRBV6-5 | CASSYSRENTDTQYF
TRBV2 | CASSERGRIRRTTEAFF
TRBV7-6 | CASSAGTLSEQYF
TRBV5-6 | CASSPGTGELFF
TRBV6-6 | CASSPGKNYGYTF
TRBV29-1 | CSVGGGTRQGANTGELFF
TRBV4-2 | CASSQDDRGSGNTIYF
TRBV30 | CAWRDKTQGLGGKLFF
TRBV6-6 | CASSYSSGGATDTQYF